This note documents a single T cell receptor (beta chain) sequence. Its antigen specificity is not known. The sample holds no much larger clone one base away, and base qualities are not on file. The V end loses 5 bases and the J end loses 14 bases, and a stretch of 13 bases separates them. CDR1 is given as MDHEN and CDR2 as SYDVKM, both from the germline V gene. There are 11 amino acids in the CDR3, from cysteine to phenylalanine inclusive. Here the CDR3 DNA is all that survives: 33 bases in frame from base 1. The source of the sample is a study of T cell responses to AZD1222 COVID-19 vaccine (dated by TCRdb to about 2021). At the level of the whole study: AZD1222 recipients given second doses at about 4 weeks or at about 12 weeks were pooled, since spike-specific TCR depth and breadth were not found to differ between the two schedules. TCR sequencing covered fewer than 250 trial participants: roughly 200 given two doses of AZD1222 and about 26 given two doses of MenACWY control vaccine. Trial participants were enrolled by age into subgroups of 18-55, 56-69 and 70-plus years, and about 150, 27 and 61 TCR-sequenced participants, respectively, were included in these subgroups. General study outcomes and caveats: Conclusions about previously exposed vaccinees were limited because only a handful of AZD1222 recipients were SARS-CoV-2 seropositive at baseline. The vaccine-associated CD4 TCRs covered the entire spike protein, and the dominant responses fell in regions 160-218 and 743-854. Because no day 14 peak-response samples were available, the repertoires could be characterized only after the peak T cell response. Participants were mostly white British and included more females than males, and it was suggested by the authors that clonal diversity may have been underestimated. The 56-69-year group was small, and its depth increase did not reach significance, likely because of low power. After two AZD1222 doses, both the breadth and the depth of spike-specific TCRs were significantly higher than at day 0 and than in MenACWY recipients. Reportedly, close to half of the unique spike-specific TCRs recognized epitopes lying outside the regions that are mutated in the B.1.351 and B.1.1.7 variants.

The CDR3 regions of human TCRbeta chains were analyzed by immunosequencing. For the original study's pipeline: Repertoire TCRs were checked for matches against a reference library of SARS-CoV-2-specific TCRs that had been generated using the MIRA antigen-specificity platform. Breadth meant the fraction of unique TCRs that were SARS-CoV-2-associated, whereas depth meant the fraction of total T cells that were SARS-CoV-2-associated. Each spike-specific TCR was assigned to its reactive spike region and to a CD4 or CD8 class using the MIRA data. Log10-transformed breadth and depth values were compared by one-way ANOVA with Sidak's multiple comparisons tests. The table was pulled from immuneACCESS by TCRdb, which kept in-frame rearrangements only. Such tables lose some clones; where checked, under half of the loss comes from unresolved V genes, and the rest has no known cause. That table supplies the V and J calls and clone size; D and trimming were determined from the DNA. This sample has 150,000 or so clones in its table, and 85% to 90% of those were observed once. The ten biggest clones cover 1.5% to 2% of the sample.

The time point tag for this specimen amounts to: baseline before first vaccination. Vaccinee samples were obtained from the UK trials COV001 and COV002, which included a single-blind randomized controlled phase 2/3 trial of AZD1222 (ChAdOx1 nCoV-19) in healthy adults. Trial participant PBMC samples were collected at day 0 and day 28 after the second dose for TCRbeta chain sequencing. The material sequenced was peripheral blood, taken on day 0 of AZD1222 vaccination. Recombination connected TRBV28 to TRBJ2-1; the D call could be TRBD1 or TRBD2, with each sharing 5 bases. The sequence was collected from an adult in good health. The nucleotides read TGTGCCAGCAGTGGCAGGGACCCCGAGTTCTTC. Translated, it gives CASSGRDPEFF.